The 8 T cell receptor beta chains listed next were all sequenced from one sample in a study of pediatric ulcerative colitis. Only in-frame clones appear in the TCRdb table, and some are missing; sequencing was by immunoSEQ multiplex PCR. The repertoire holds about 36,000 clones, with over 80% as singletons. The sequenced material came from blood. The source of these receptors is a girl aged 5-17 years with moderate ulcerative colitis.

The chain employs TRBV16 and TRBJ1-3; D is unresolved. The V gene lost 2 bases and the J gene lost 3 bases, with 5 bases spanning the gap. This CDR3 region has 13 residues. Per the germline V gene, CDR1 is KGHSY and CDR2 is FQNENV. The CDR3 DNA reads TGTGCCAGCAGCCAAACTGGTGGAAACACCATATATTTT. Translation gives CASSQTGGNTIYF.

V usage is TRBV30 and J usage is TRBJ1-2, with no clear D. This CDR3 region has 14 residues. The germline gives CDR1 GTSNPN, CDR2 SVGIG (reference sequence). The V gene lost 0 bases and the J gene lost 8 bases, with 16 bases spanning the gap. CDR3 amino acids: CAWSVGLGRGGYTF. The CDR3 bases are TGTGCCTGGAGTGTAGGGCTAGGCCGCGGGGGCTACACCTTC.

V and J are TRBV18 and TRBJ1-1; 11 bases map to TRBD1. V dropped 4 bases and J dropped 4; count of bases not matched to a gene: 17. In germline, CDR1 is KGHSH, CDR2 LQKENI. This CDR3 is 19 amino acids long. CDR3 amino acids: CASSLTGQGAQWRSTEAFF. The DNA of the CDR3 is TGTGCCAGCTCACTCACAGGACAGGGGGCGCAGTGGAGGAGCACTGAAGCTTTCTTT. Variable domain in full (rest from reference TRBV18 and TRBJ1-1): NAGVMQNPRHLVRRRGQEARLRCSPMKGHSHVYWYRQLPEEGLKFMVYLQKENIIDESGMPKERFSAEFPKEGPSILRIQQVVRGDSAAYFCASSLTGQGAQWRSTEAFFGQGTRLTVV.

The chain uses TRBV29-1 and TRBJ2-1, with 8 bases lining up with TRBD2. The CDR3 contains 14 residues. With 7 bases clipped from V and 5 bases from J, the junction kept 10 bases outside the gene matches. The germline V gene encodes CDR1 SQVTM and CDR2 ANQGSEA. CDR3 sequence: CSAGKREGHNEQFF. The CDR3 DNA reads TGCAGCGCTGGGAAACGGGAGGGACACAATGAGCAGTTCTTC.

CDR3: CASRLGPEIQETQYF. The CDR3 coding sequence is TGTGCCAGCAGGCTTGGGCCCGAAATCCAAGAGACCCAGTACTTC. The V gene is TRBV5-4, the J gene TRBJ2-5; D is uncertain. CDR3 length: 15 amino acids. Germline CDR1 reads SGHNT; CDR2 reads YYREEE (reference sequence). V shed 5 bases and J shed 1 base, with 15 bases lying between them. Together with reference TRBV5-4 and TRBJ2-5, the CDR3 gives the full variable domain: ETGVTQSPTHLIKTRGQQVTLRCSSQSGHNTVSWYQQALGQGPQFIFQYYREEENGRGNFPPRFSGLQFPNYSSELNVNALELDDSALYLCASRLGPEIQETQYFGPGTRLLVL.

The genes are TRBV7-6 and TRBJ1-1, with 11 bases that match TRBD1. The CDR3 sequence is 15 residues long. V shed 5 bases and J 7 bases; nucleotides not matched to a gene: 9. Germline CDR1 SGHVS, CDR2 FNYEAQ. CDR3 sequence reads: CASSPYPGQGVEAFF. The CDR3 DNA sequence: TGTGCCAGCAGCCCGTACCCGGGACAGGGGGTTGAAGCTTTCTTT.

This chain links TRBV11-2 with TRBJ1-1; the D is unclear. The CDR3 contains 14 residues. The germline V gene has CDR1 SGHAT and CDR2 FQNNGV. With 1 base removed from V and 6 bases from J, the gap between germline ends came to 12 bases. CDR3 residues: CASSLVWASAEAFF. The CDR3 DNA reads as TGTGCCAGCAGCTTAGTTTGGGCCTCCGCTGAAGCTTTCTTT.

The V call is TRBV6-1, the J call TRBJ2-7; the D gene is possibly TRBD1 (6 bases). V lost 6 bases and J 2 bases, leaving 14 bases between the germline ends. The CDR3 runs 14 residues. Germline CDR1 and CDR2: MNHNS and SASEGT. The CDR3 nucleotides are TGTGCCAGCAGGCCCAGGGGAGATCCCTACGAGCAGTACTTC. It encodes CASRPRGDPYEQYF.